Listed here are 24 T cell receptor beta chains from one sample, sequenced in a study of T cell responses to AZD1222 COVID-19 vaccine. Generated by immunoSEQ multiplex PCR, the TCRdb table keeps only in-frame clones and is missing some. The profile covers about 76,000 clones, with about 83% appearing a single time and roughly 29% taken by the ten largest. Source: peripheral blood, taken 28 days after the second dose of the MenACWY control vaccine. These receptors were taken from an adult who received the MenACWY meningococcal vaccine as a control.

V usage is TRBV5-1 and J usage is TRBJ2-7, with a weak D call TRBD1 (6 bases). CDR1 is SGHRS and CDR2 is YFSETQ in the germline V gene. V shed 3 bases and J shed 4 bases, with 8 bases lying between them. The CDR3 spans 12 residues. In nucleotides, the CDR3 is TGCGCCAGCAGCTCTGGACAGTACGAGCAGTACTTC. This sequence encodes CASSSGQYEQYF.

The chain joins TRBV5-1 to TRBJ2-1; 8 nucleotides line up with TRBD2. This CDR3 has 16 residues. CDR1 and CDR2 (germline): SGHRS, YFSETQ. The V gene end was trimmed by 4 bases and the J gene end by 0 bases; junction bases not matched to a gene: 6. The CDR3 protein is CASSKGLAGSYNEQFF. CDR3 in DNA: TGCGCCAGCAGCAAGGGGCTAGCGGGCTCCTACAATGAGCAGTTCTTC. Complete variable domain (other parts from reference TRBV5-1 and TRBJ2-1): KAGVTQTPRYLIKTRGQQVTLSCSPISGHRSVSWYQQTPGQGLQFLFEYFSETQRNKGNFPGRFSGRQFSNSRSEMNVSTLELGDSALYLCASSKGLAGSYNEQFFGPGTRLTVL.

The V and J genes are TRBV7-9 and TRBJ2-7; tentatively, D is TRBD2 (6 bases). Trimming removed 1 base from V and 2 bases from J, with 15 bases in between. The CDR3 is 16 residues long. From germline, CDR1 is SEHNR and CDR2 FQNEAQ (reference sequence). The DNA for the CDR3 is TGTGCCAGCAGCTTAGGGTTGGAGGGGCTAACCTACGAGCAGTACTTC. The encoded protein is CASSLGLEGLTYEQYF. The full variable domain, completed using reference TRBV7-9 and TRBJ2-7, is DTGVSQNPRHKITKRGQNVTFRCDPISEHNRLYWYRQTLGQGPEFLTYFQNEAQLEKSRLLSDRFSAERPKGSFSTLEIQRTEQGDSAMYLCASSLGLEGLTYEQYFGPGTRLTVT.

The rearrangement links TRBV11-2 to TRBJ2-7; D unclear. CDR3 size: 15 residues. V lost 2 bases and J lost 2, with 13 bases in between. The germline gives CDR1 SGHAT, CDR2 FQNNGV. This CDR3 reads CASSLSVAPTYEQYF. The CDR3 DNA follows: TGTGCCAGCAGCTTATCGGTAGCTCCTACCTACGAGCAGTACTTC.

The table lists this clone with a few counts. The rearrangement links TRBV13 to TRBJ2-6; D is ambiguous. V was shortened by 5 bases and J by 1 base, with 9 bases between the two germline ends. CDR3 length: 15 residues. Germline CDR1 PRHDT, CDR2 FYEKMQ (reference sequence). The CDR3 loop is CASSPTRSGANVLTF. DNA of the CDR3: TGTGCCAGCAGCCCTACGAGGTCTGGGGCCAACGTCCTGACTTTC.

The chain recombines TRBV11-2 with TRBJ2-6; no definite D call. With 5 bases removed from V and 4 bases from J, the gap between germline ends came to 12 bases. This CDR3 has 15 amino acids. The germline V gene has CDR1 SGHAT and CDR2 FQNNGV. The CDR3 loop is CASSASMPGANVLTF. DNA for the CDR3: TGTGCCAGCAGCGCCTCCATGCCCGGGGCCAACGTCCTGACTTTC.

The CDR3 region has the DNA TGTGCCAGCAGCCCCCAACTAGCGGGAGGTGCAGATACGCAGTATTTT. This codes for CASSPQLAGGADTQYF. The chain is built from TRBV14 and TRBJ2-3; 12 bases map to TRBD2. The CDR3 loop spans 16 amino acids. The germline CDR1 and CDR2 sequences are SGHDN and FVKESK. The junction had 6 bases not matched to a gene; V was cut back by 4 bases and J by 4 bases.

The chain couples TRBV5-5 to TRBJ1-6; 8 nucleotides align to TRBD1. The CDR3 is made up of 12 amino acids. The V gene's germline CDR1 is SGHKS and CDR2 YYEKEE (reference sequence). V shed 3 bases, J shed 17 bases, and the junction held 7 bases outside the gene matches. Here the CDR3 reads CASSSPTGVVHF. The CDR3 DNA is TGTGCCAGCAGCTCTCCGACAGGGGTCGTCCACTTT.

The gene calls are TRBV12-3 or TRBV12-4 and TRBJ2-7, with D perhaps matching TRBD2 (5 bases). The CDR3 contains 13 residues. Trimming pared 3 bases from V and 7 bases from J, leaving 13 bases between. CDR3 DNA: TGTGCCAGCAGTTTTCGGGCTACGGGAGAGCAGTACTTC. As protein: CASSFRATGEQYF.

V and J are TRBV6-5 and TRBJ2-7; TRBD2 aligns across 12 bases. This CDR3 is 15 amino acids long. Germline CDR1 MNHEY, CDR2 SVGAGI. The V gene end was trimmed by 6 bases and the J gene end by 0 bases; junction bases not matched to a gene: 3. The DNA of the CDR3 is TGTGCCAGCAGACTGACTAGCGGGAGCTCCTACGAGCAGTACTTC. Residues: CASRLTSGSSYEQYF.

The chain has TRBV10-3 and TRBJ2-1; 7 bases align to TRBD2. The junction had 4 bases not matched to a gene; V was cut back by 2 bases and J by 0 bases. The CDR3 spans 16 residues. The germline CDR1 and CDR2 sequences are ENHRY and SYGVKD. The chain's CDR3 is CAISEEAGSSYNEQFF. For the CDR3, the DNA is TGTGCCATCAGTGAGGAAGCGGGGAGCTCCTACAATGAGCAGTTCTTC.

V is TRBV15 and J is TRBJ2-7, with 8 bases lining up with TRBD1. Per the germline V gene, CDR1 is LNHNV and CDR2 is YYDKDF (reference sequence). There are 15 residues in the CDR3. V lost 1 base, J lost 2 bases, and 4 bases stayed unmatched. CDR3 DNA sequence: TGTGCCACCAGCAGAGTGGACAGGGATCCCTACGAGCAGTACTTC. This translates into CATSRVDRDPYEQYF.

CDR3 loop: CASRPVTGWYEQYF. The CDR3 DNA reads as TGTGCCAGCAGGCCCGTGACAGGGTGGTACGAGCAGTACTTC. The chain combines TRBV2 with TRBJ2-7, with TRBD1 identical over 7 bases. V gave up 6 bases and J gave up 4 bases; unmatched junction bases: 9. This CDR3 region has 14 residues. CDR1 SNHLY and CDR2 FYNNEI come from the germline V gene.

The chain recombines TRBV3-1 (or the pseudogene TRBV3-2) with TRBJ2-1, with D unclear. The CDR3 consists of 12 residues. Germline loops: CDR1 LGHDT, CDR2 YNNKEL (reference sequence). Trimming removed 1 base from V and 10 bases from J, with 8 bases in between. The CDR3 DNA follows: TGTGCCAGCAGCCAAGTGACGGCGGAGCAGTTCTTC. Translating it yields CASSQVTAEQFF.

This clone was observed once. The chain recombines TRBV6-4 with TRBJ1-1; D is undetermined. This CDR3 region has 13 residues. CDR1 MRHNA and CDR2 SNTAGT come from the germline V gene. V was cut by 3 bases and J by 3 bases, with 8 bases left in between. This CDR3 is CASSEEAHTEAFF. DNA for the CDR3: TGTGCCAGCAGTGAGGAAGCCCACACTGAAGCTTTCTTT.

The chain uses TRBV7-9 and TRBJ1-2; a possible D gene is TRBD1 (6 bases). V was trimmed by 5 bases and J by 6 bases, leaving 16 bases between them. The CDR3 consists of 14 residues. CDR1 is SEHNR and CDR2 is FQNEAQ in the germline V gene (reference sequence). The CDR3 DNA reads as TGTGCCAGCAGCGCGATACAGGGTGAGAATGGCTACACCTTC. Its translation: CASSAIQGENGYTF.

The J gene is TRBJ2-7, the V gene TRBV4-2; tentative D call: TRBD1 (6 bases). The V gene's germline CDR1 is LGHNA and CDR2 YNFKEQ. The CDR3 sequence is 18 residues long. The ends were cut back, 1 base at V and 2 bases at J, with 21 bases in the middle. CDR3 sequence: CASSQGGVLRTVPYEQYF. The CDR3 bases are TGTGCCAGCAGCCAAGGTGGAGTGTTGAGGACAGTCCCCTACGAGCAGTACTTC.

The chain recombines TRBV5-8 with TRBJ2-7; D is possibly TRBD1 (5 bases). This CDR3 has 13 residues. The germline CDR1 and CDR2 sequences are SGHTS and YDEGEE. The V and J ends lost 3 bases and 2 bases respectively, with 9 bases between them. CDR3 protein: CASSSRQPYEQYF. DNA for the CDR3: TGTGCCAGCAGCTCAAGACAGCCCTACGAGCAGTACTTC. The variable domain in full, with the rest retrieved from reference TRBV5-8 and TRBJ2-7, is EAGVTQSPTHLIKTRGQQATLRCSPISGHTSVYWYQQALGLGLQFLLWYDEGEERNRGNFPPRFSGRQFPNYSSELNVNALELEDSALYLCASSSRQPYEQYFGPGTRLTVT.

This chain uses TRBV10-3 with TRBJ2-5; 9 nucleotides agree with TRBD2. The CDR3 has 15 residues. Looked up from germline, CDR1 is ENHRY and CDR2 is SYGVKD. The V and J ends lost 6 bases and 2 bases, in that order; junction bases with no gene match: 7. CDR3 coding DNA: TGTGCCATCAGATCAGCGGGGGGTACACAAGAGACCCAGTACTTC. It is translated as CAIRSAGGTQETQYF.

At least ten counts were recorded for this clone. The rearrangement uses TRBV6-2 or TRBV6-3 and TRBJ2-1, with 14 nucleotides matching TRBD2. CDR3 length: 15 amino acids. J gave up 7 bases and V 5 bases, and 4 bases lay outside the gene matches. Germline loops: CDR1 MNHEY, CDR2 SVGEGT. The DNA for the CDR3 is TGTGCCAGCAGTCATGGACTAGCGGGGGGTAATGAGCAGTTCTTC. Amino acid sequence: CASSHGLAGGNEQFF.

This CDR3 reads CASSFGRDTEAFF. CDR3 nucleotides: TGCGCCAGCAGCTTTGGCCGGGACACTGAAGCTTTCTTT. This chain joins TRBV5-1 and TRBJ1-1; D is uncertain. The germline V and J ends were trimmed by 2 bases and 3 bases, with 8 bases remaining between them. The germline gives CDR1 SGHRS, CDR2 YFSETQ. The CDR3 sequence is 13 residues long.

The genes are TRBV2 and TRBJ1-1; TRBD1 matches 7 bases. This CDR3 contains 15 residues. The V and J ends lost 5 bases and 1 base, in that order; junction bases with no gene match: 7. Germline V gene lookup returns CDR1 SNHLY and CDR2 FYNNEI. This CDR3 reads CASSREQGTNTEAFF. DNA for the CDR3: TGTGCCAGCAGTCGCGAACAGGGGACGAACACTGAAGCTTTCTTT. Full variable domain (rest looked up from reference TRBV2 and TRBJ1-1): EPEVTQTPSHQVTQMGQEVILRCVPISNHLYFYWYRQILGQKVEFLVSFYNNEISEKSEIFDDQFSVERPDGSNFTLKIRSTKLEDSAMYFCASSREQGTNTEAFFGQGTRLTVV.

The chain uses TRBV19 and TRBJ2-7, with TRBD2 matching 9 bases. Looked up from germline, CDR1 is LNHDA and CDR2 is SQIVND (reference sequence). With 5 bases clipped from V and 3 bases from J, the junction kept 8 bases outside the gene matches. CDR3 length equals 15 residues. This CDR3 is CASSPKTSGGYEQYF. The CDR3 region has the DNA TGTGCCAGTAGTCCAAAGACTAGCGGAGGCTACGAGCAGTACTTC.

The genes are TRBV7-4 and TRBJ1-2; D possibly corresponds to TRBD1 (6 bases). Trimming shortened V by 0 bases and J by 0 bases, and 17 bases separated the two germline ends. The germline V gene encodes CDR1 SGHVT and CDR2 SQSDAQ. CDR3 length: 18 residues. The CDR3 here is CASSLAYFRGPPNYGYTF. Here the CDR3 DNA reads TGTGCCAGCAGCTTAGCATATTTCAGGGGCCCACCTAACTATGGCTACACCTTC.